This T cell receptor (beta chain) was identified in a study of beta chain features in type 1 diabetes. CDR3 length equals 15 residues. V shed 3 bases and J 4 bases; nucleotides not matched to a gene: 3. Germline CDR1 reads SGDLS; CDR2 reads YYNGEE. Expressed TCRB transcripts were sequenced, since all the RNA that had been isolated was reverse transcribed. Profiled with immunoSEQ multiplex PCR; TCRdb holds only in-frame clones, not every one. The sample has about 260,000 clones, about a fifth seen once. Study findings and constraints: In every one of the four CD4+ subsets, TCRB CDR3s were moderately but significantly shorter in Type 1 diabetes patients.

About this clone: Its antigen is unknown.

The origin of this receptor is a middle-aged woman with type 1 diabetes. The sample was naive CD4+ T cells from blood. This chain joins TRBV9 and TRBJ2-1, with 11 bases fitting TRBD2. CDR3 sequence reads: CASSARLAGYNEQFF. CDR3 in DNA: TGTGCCAGCAGCGCGAGACTAGCGGGGTACAATGAGCAGTTCTTC.